The 21 T cell receptor beta chains given below trace back to one sample, sequenced in a study of T cell repertoires in cytomegalovirus infection. These receptors are not linked to any known antigen. A single record per CDR3 protein comes from TCRdb applying MiXCR to the reads. Of approximately 590,000 distinct CDR3 sequences listed, about 40% are singletons. Sequencing used cultured PBMCs, obtained from culture after CMV antigen stimulation. These receptor sequences come from a human donor in good health (CMV status not recorded). Some clones in this sample may be carry-over from other donors' samples.

This clonotype was counted at least ten times. The chain uses TRBV7-2 and TRBJ2-3; D gene uncertain. Between the trimmed V and J ends, which lost 1 base and 0 bases, there was a span of 14 bases. The V gene's germline CDR1 is SGHTA and CDR2 FQGNSA. The CDR3 has 17 amino acids. CDR3 sequence (DNA): TGTGCCAGCAGCTTAGGAATTTTAGCAGATAGCACAGATACGCAGTATTTT. It encodes CASSLGILADSTDTQYF.

The genes are TRBV7-2 and TRBJ2-5, with D tentatively TRBD2 (7 bases). The V end was cut by 1 base, the J end by 5 bases, with 14 bases between. CDR1 SGHTA and CDR2 FQGNSA come from the germline V gene. The CDR3 length is 15 residues. The CDR3 coding sequence is TGTGCCAGCAGCTTAGTAGGGGGGGCGTGGGAGACCCAGTACTTC. Residues: CASSLVGGAWETQYF.

The J gene is TRBJ1-1, the V gene TRBV14; 7 bases align to TRBD1. The J segment lost 7 bases and the V segment lost 5 bases, leaving 7 bases of the junction unmatched. The CDR3 consists of 13 residues. CDR1 is SGHDN, CDR2 FVKESK, per germline. The CDR3 sequence is CASSFDRVVEAFF. CDR3 DNA: TGTGCCAGCAGCTTTGACAGGGTGGTTGAAGCTTTCTTT.

About this clonotype: Likely a read error: the CDR3 ends without its conserved phenylalanine or tryptophan. The J gene is TRBJ2-5, the V gene TRBV7-2; the D is unclear. Germline V CDR1 and CDR2: SGHTA, FQGNSA. Trimming took off 1 base at V and 1 base at J, with 7 bases between the two ends. The CDR3 runs 14 residues. This CDR3 reads CASSLVISQETQYY. In DNA form, the CDR3 reads TGTGCCAGCAGCTTAGTCATTTCCCAAGAGACCCAGTACTAC.

This clonotype was observed a few times. The chain has TRBV11-2 and TRBJ2-5, with 8 bases lining up with TRBD2. Germline V lookup: CDR1 SGHAT, CDR2 FQNNGV. The CDR3 is made up of 15 amino acids. The J segment lost 2 bases and the V segment lost 5 bases, leaving 7 bases of the junction unmatched. CDR3 coding DNA: TGTGCCAGCAGCGTTAGCGGGGCGGGACAAGAGACCCAGTACTTC. Translating gives CASSVSGAGQETQYF. Full variable domain (missing parts from reference TRBV11-2 and TRBJ2-5): EAGVAQSPRYKIIEKRQSVAFWCNPISGHATLYWYQQILGQGPKLLIQFQNNGVVDDSQLPKDRFSAERLKGVDSTLKIQPAKLEDSAVYLCASSVSGAGQETQYFGPGTRLLVL.

In this sample, this clonotype turned up a few times. J is TRBJ2-2 and V is TRBV6-2 or TRBV6-3, with D tentatively TRBD1 or TRBD2 (7 bases each). Trimming cost V 7 bases and J 1 base, with 16 bases left between them. The CDR3 has 16 amino acids. Per the germline V gene, CDR1 is MNHEY and CDR2 is SVGEGT. This CDR3 is CASTRGGQRNTGELFF. The CDR3 region has the DNA TGTGCCAGCACAAGGGGGGGACAGAGGAACACCGGGGAGCTGTTTTTT.

This rearrangement joins TRBV7-8 to TRBJ2-7; D is tentatively TRBD1 or TRBD2 (6 bases each). Per germline, CDR1 SGHVS and CDR2 FQNEAQ. The CDR3 has 17 amino acids. Trimming shortened V by 5 bases and J by 3 bases, and 23 bases separated the two germline ends. CDR3 sequence reads: CASSTQRGLAGNYEQYF. CDR3 DNA sequence: TGTGCCAGCAGCACCCAAAGGGGGTTGGCGGGAAACTACGAGCAGTACTTC.

V gene TRBV11-2 combines with J gene TRBJ1-5; D uncertain. CDR1 and CDR2 (germline): SGHAT, FQNNGV. The CDR3 loop spans 13 amino acids. V was pared by 5 bases and J by 5 bases, with 10 bases between. The CDR3 DNA is TGTGCCAGCAGCCCTAGCAAGTATCAGCCCCAGCATTTT. Its translation: CASSPSKYQPQHF.

This clonotype was seen only a few times. The CDR3 DNA is TGTGCCAGCAGCCCGGCGGACACCATATATTTT. Translating gives CASSPADTIYF. This chain links TRBV7-9 with TRBJ1-3; D remains ambiguous. From germline, CDR1 is SEHNR and CDR2 FQNEAQ (reference sequence). The CDR3 is made up of 11 amino acids. Trimming removed 5 bases from V and 8 bases from J, with 7 bases in between.

The sample holds one count of this clonotype. The J gene is TRBJ2-3, the V gene TRBV18; D gene ambiguous. The CDR3 has 15 residues. The germline CDR1 and CDR2 sequences are KGHSH and LQKENI. Trimming took 1 base from V and 1 from J, leaving 9 bases between them. The CDR3 bases are TGTGCCAGCTCACCACTTTTGGTGGGCACAGATACGCAGTATTTT. Translation: CASSPLLVGTDTQYF.

This clonotype was seen a few times. The chain joins TRBV7-9 to TRBJ2-1; D not certain. The CDR3 consists of 13 residues. CDR1 and CDR2 from the germline V gene are SEHNR and FQNEAQ (reference sequence). V was clipped by 1 base and J by 15 bases, with 16 bases between them. CDR3 residues: CASSLEVAAPGFF. The CDR3 DNA reads TGTGCCAGCAGCTTAGAAGTCGCGGCTCCCGGGTTCTTC.

The table lists this clonotype with a count of one. One base away lies a much larger clone, so this may be a sequencing read error. This chain connects TRBV7-6 to TRBJ1-4, with TRBD1 as a possible D gene (5 bases). There are 15 residues in the CDR3. Germline values: CDR1 SGHVS, CDR2 FNYEAQ. For the CDR3, the DNA is TGTTCCAGCACTCCGGCGGGGGCAACTAATGAAAAACTGTTTTTT. Amino acids: CSSTPAGATNEKLFF.

This sequence joins TRBV10-3 and TRBJ2-5; 9 bases match TRBD2. From germline, CDR1 is ENHRY and CDR2 SYGVKD. The CDR3 contains 16 residues. The V and J ends lost 1 base and 5 bases, in that order; junction bases with no gene match: 8. CDR3 DNA: TGTGCCATCAGTGAGTTAGCGGGGGCCGACGGGGAGACCCAGTACTTC. Encoded protein: CAISELAGADGETQYF.

This clonotype was recorded only once. V is TRBV12-3 or TRBV12-4 and J is TRBJ2-1; the D gene is possibly TRBD1 (6 bases). This CDR3 has 13 residues. Between the trimmed V and J ends, which lost 0 bases and 16 bases, there was a span of 16 bases. CDR3 DNA sequence: TGTGCCAGCAGTTTAGCCCGGACAGTTTGGCGCTTCTTC. This codes for CASSLARTVWRFF.

The chain combines TRBV20-1 with TRBJ2-1, with D possibly matching TRBD2 (5 bases). Germline V CDR1 and CDR2: DFQATT, SNEGSKA (reference sequence). V was trimmed by 2 bases and J by 13 bases, leaving 18 bases between them. CDR3 length: 13 residues. The CDR3 spells CSARLAPAPRQFF. The CDR3 DNA sequence: TGCAGTGCTAGACTAGCCCCGGCCCCCCGCCAGTTCTTC.

The V and J genes are TRBV19 and TRBJ1-1; D may be TRBD1 (6 bases). Trimming cost V 7 bases and J 5 bases, with 23 bases left between them. This CDR3 is 16 amino acids long. Germline V gene data show CDR1 as LNHDA and CDR2 as SQIVND (reference sequence). For the CDR3, the DNA is TGTGCCAGTACCCCAGCGGGGGCCCTCCTTTATACTGAAGCTTTCTTT. Amino acid sequence: CASTPAGALLYTEAFF. The whole variable domain, remainder taken from reference TRBV19 and TRBJ1-1, is DGGITQSPKYLFRKEGQNVTLSCEQNLNHDAMYWYRQDPGQGLRLIYYSQIVNDFQKGDIAEGYSVSREKKESFPLTVTSAQKNPTAFYLCASTPAGALLYTEAFFGQGTRLTVV.

The gene calls are TRBV7-8 and TRBJ1-1, with no clear D. The CDR3 has 16 amino acids. V shed 5 bases and J shed 0 bases, with 16 bases lying between them. Germline V gene data show CDR1 as SGHVS and CDR2 as FQNEAQ. CDR3 loop: CASSHRVNWMNTEAFF. CDR3 coding DNA: TGTGCCAGCAGCCACCGGGTCAATTGGATGAACACTGAAGCTTTCTTT.

This clonotype was detected only a few times. V is TRBV7-2 and J is TRBJ2-3; D is perhaps TRBD2 (5 bases). The length of the CDR3 is 12 residues. CDR1 and CDR2 (germline): SGHTA, FQGNSA. V was cut by 6 bases and J by 8 bases, with 12 bases left in between. The CDR3 loop reads CASRLEGRTQYF. The CDR3 DNA sequence: TGTGCCAGCAGACTAGAGGGCCGTACGCAGTATTTT. Combining the CDR3 with reference TRBV7-2 and TRBJ2-3 gives the whole variable domain GAGVSQSPSNKVTEKGKDVELRCDPISGHTALYWYRQSLGQGLEFLIYFQGNSAPDKSGLPSDRFSAERTGGSVSTLTIQRTQQEDSAVYLCASRLEGRTQYFGPGTRLTVL.

The gene calls are TRBV27 and TRBJ1-2, with 8 bases identical to TRBD1. Germline assignment: CDR1 MNHEY and CDR2 SMNVEV (reference sequence). The V gene end was trimmed by 6 bases and the J gene end by 4 bases; junction bases not matched to a gene: 16. The CDR3 totals 17 residues. CDR3 in DNA: TGTGCCAGCAGCTCAGCGGACGCGACAGGGGCACGCTATGGCTACACCTTC. Translated, it gives CASSSADATGARYGYTF.

The gene calls are TRBV3-1 and TRBJ1-2, with D perhaps TRBD1 (6 bases). V lost 5 bases and J 7 bases, leaving 14 bases between the germline ends. The V gene's germline CDR1 is LGHDT and CDR2 YNNKEL (reference sequence). This CDR3 contains 13 residues. CDR3 in DNA: TGTGCCAGCAGCAGCACAGGGCGCGGTGGCTACACCTTC. Translated: CASSSTGRGGYTF.

The chain is built from TRBV4-1 and TRBJ2-3; 7 bases are shared with TRBD2. Per germline, CDR1 MGHRA and CDR2 YSYEKL. This CDR3 region has 18 residues. The V gene end was trimmed by 5 bases and the J gene end by 5 bases; junction bases not matched to a gene: 19. In nucleotides, the CDR3 is TGCGCCAGCAGCAAGGAAGGAGCGGGGTCCCCCCGGGGAGATACGCAGTATTTT. Translation gives CASSKEGAGSPRGDTQYF.